The rows below give T cell receptor beta chains drawn from one sample of a study of control samples from healthy donors and cancer patients. Some clones are missing from TCRdb's copy, which holds only in-frame ones; the method was immunoSEQ multiplex PCR. The sample lists over 150,000 clones; 96% were seen once. Source material: blood. These receptors all stem from a woman aged 30 to 39 in good health. The CDR3 runs from the conserved cysteine through the conserved F or W. D genes are given only for firm matches. Not every row has a clone size; where given, it reads once, few, many or a size class.

V,J,D,size,CDR3,DNA
TRBV5-4,TRBJ2-5,TRBD2,NA,CASSLRLAGEETQYF,TGTGCCAGCAGCTTGAGACTAGCGGGAGAAGAGACCCAGTACTTC
TRBV9,TRBJ1-1,NA,NA,CASSVTTRTTEAFF,TGTGCCAGCAGCGTAACCACAAGGACCACTGAAGCTTTCTTT
TRBV3-1/TRBV3-2,TRBJ1-2,NA,NA,CASSRGDPGKHGYTF,TGTGCCAGCAGCCGGGGAGATCCGGGAAAGCATGGCTACACCTTC
TRBV5-4,TRBJ2-2,NA,NA,CASSPGGELFF,TGTGCCAGCAGCCCCGGGGGGGAGCTGTTTTTT
TRBV28,TRBJ2-2,TRBD1,NA,CASQTGVTGELFF,TGTGCCAGCCAGACAGGGGTCACCGGGGAGCTGTTTTTT
TRBV6-5,TRBJ2-1,TRBD1,NA,CASSSPGQGYNEQFF,TGTGCCAGCAGTTCCCCGGGACAGGGATACAATGAGCAGTTCTTC
TRBV5-1,TRBJ1-1,NA,NA,CASSLVPDNTEAFF,TGCGCCAGCAGCTTGGTACCAGATAACACTGAAGCTTTCTTT
TRBV11-1,TRBJ2-5,NA,NA,CASSLAETQYF,TGTGCCAGCAGCTTAGCAGAGACCCAGTACTTC
TRBV28,TRBJ2-1,TRBD2,NA,CASSSRTSEGALYNEQFF,TGTGCCAGCAGTTCCAGGACTAGCGAAGGAGCGTTGTACAATGAGCAGTTCTTC
TRBV24-1,TRBJ2-5,TRBD2,NA,CATSAYGRGFGETQYF,TGTGCCACCAGTGCGTACGGGAGGGGATTTGGAGAGACCCAGTACTTC
TRBV28,TRBJ2-7,NA,NA,CASSLLPYEQYF,TGTGCCAGCAGTTTATTACCCTACGAGCAGTACTTC
TRBV7-2,TRBJ2-3,NA,NA,CAAGGRSTDTQYF,TGTGCGGCAGGAGGGAGGAGCACAGATACGCAGTATTTT
TRBV29-1,TRBJ1-1,NA,NA,CSVDLETRTEAFF,TGCAGCGTTGACCTCGAAACACGCACTGAAGCTTTCTTT
TRBV5-1,TRBJ1-1,NA,NA,CASSSDGGGPNTEAFF,TGCGCCAGCAGCTCGGACGGGGGCGGCCCGAACACTGAAGCTTTCTTT
TRBV11-3,TRBJ2-3,NA,NA,CASSKGGVTDTQYF,TGTGCCAGCAGCAAAGGGGGGGTCACAGATACGCAGTATTTT
TRBV5-5,TRBJ1-6,NA,NA,CASLRGPHSPLHF,TGTGCCAGCTTGAGAGGGCCTCATTCACCCCTCCACTTT
TRBV5-1,TRBJ2-1,TRBD1,NA,CASRTGGAGDEQFF,TGCGCCAGCAGGACAGGGGGCGCCGGGGATGAGCAGTTCTTC
TRBV18,TRBJ2-2,NA,NA,CASSPRQTNTGELFF,TGTGCCAGCTCACCACGGCAGACGAACACCGGGGAGCTGTTTTTT
TRBV4-2,TRBJ1-5,NA,NA,CASSQVEGNNQPQHF,TGTGCCAGCAGCCAAGTTGAAGGGAACAATCAGCCCCAGCATTTT
TRBV24-1,TRBJ1-2,TRBD1,NA,CATSEEGGTGWYGYTF,TGTGCCACCAGTGAGGAAGGTGGGACAGGGTGGTATGGCTACACCTTC
TRBV4-1,TRBJ2-2,TRBD2,NA,CASSLGLAGVTGELFF,TGCGCCAGCAGCCTCGGACTAGCGGGAGTCACCGGGGAGCTGTTTTTT
TRBV25-1,TRBJ2-7,NA,once,CASSENGKSSYEQYF,TGTGCCAGCAGTGAGAACGGGAAGAGCTCCTACGAGCAGTACTTC
TRBV28,TRBJ2-7,NA,NA,CASREGGVRSYEQYF,TGTGCCAGCAGGGAGGGCGGGGTAAGGTCCTACGAGCAGTACTTC
TRBV20-1,TRBJ1-1,NA,NA,CSARDPPGAFF,TGCAGTGCTAGAGATCCGCCTGGGGCTTTCTTT
TRBV28,TRBJ1-4,NA,NA,CASSPIGLDRSKKLFF,TGTGCCAGCAGTCCCATAGGCCTAGACCGCTCTAAAAAACTGTTTTTT
TRBV28,TRBJ2-7,NA,NA,CASSLTIKAYEQYF,TGTGCCAGCAGTTTAACCATAAAAGCCTACGAGCAGTACTTC
TRBV25-1,TRBJ2-2,TRBD2,NA,CASSVSGGPKGGELFF,TGTGCCAGCAGTGTTTCGGGAGGGCCGAAGGGCGGGGAGCTGTTTTTT
TRBV25-1,TRBJ2-7,NA,NA,CASSGPGRGIPNEQYF,TGTGCCAGCAGTGGCCCGGGACGAGGGATCCCTAACGAGCAGTACTTC
TRBV18,TRBJ2-3,TRBD2,NA,CASSPSTSGATDTQYF,TGTGCCAGCTCGCCTTCTACTAGCGGGGCCACAGATACGCAGTATTTT
TRBV11-2,TRBJ2-7,NA,once,CASSFGWDPSYEQYF,TGTGCCAGCAGCTTCGGCTGGGACCCCTCCTACGAGCAGTACTTC
TRBV12-3/TRBV12-4,TRBJ1-2,NA,NA,CASTTEGQGYTF,TGTGCCAGCACCACGGAGGGGCAAGGCTACACCTTC
TRBV7-9,TRBJ1-5,TRBD1,NA,CASSLDGTDNQPQHF,TGTGCCAGCAGCTTAGACGGGACAGACAATCAGCCCCAGCATTTT
TRBV5-4,TRBJ2-7,TRBD2,NA,CASSPGGSGITYEQYF,TGTGCCAGCAGCCCTGGGGGTAGCGGGATCACCTACGAGCAGTACTTC
TRBV6-4,TRBJ2-7,TRBD2,NA,CATLWEGGAYF,TGTGCCACCCTCTGGGAGGGAGGGGCGTACTTC
TRBV15,TRBJ1-2,NA,NA,CATSRESSGLTGYTF,TGTGCCACCAGCAGAGAATCCAGCGGGTTGACTGGCTACACCTTC
TRBV6-5,TRBJ2-1,TRBD2,few,CASSLSSGGPDNEQFF,TGTGCCAGCAGTTTATCGTCGGGAGGGCCAGACAATGAGCAGTTCTTC
TRBV6-5,TRBJ1-6,NA,NA,CASSRQVGPLHF,TGTGCCAGCAGTCGACAGGTCGGGCCCCTCCACTTT
TRBV7-2,TRBJ2-5,NA,few,CASSFSAGSETQYF,TGTGCCAGCAGCTTTTCCGCGGGATCCGAGACCCAGTACTTC
TRBV6-2/TRBV6-3,TRBJ1-5,NA,NA,CASSYKRGGNSNQPQHF,TGTGCCAGCAGTTACAAAAGGGGAGGGAATAGCAATCAGCCCCAGCATTTT
TRBV7-9,TRBJ1-1,TRBD1,NA,CASSTPRTGTPEAFF,TGTGCCAGCAGCACCCCCCGGACAGGGACTCCTGAAGCTTTCTTT
TRBV7-6,TRBJ2-3,NA,NA,CASSSRGDTQYF,TGTGCCAGCAGCTCGCGAGGGGATACGCAGTATTTT
TRBV7-9,TRBJ1-2,NA,NA,CASSLEGGANYGYTF,TGTGCCAGCAGCTTAGAGGGGGGTGCTAACTATGGCTACACCTTC
TRBV5-1,TRBJ2-1,NA,NA,CASSLGGAVRNEQFF,TGCGCCAGCAGCTTGGGGGGGGCCGTTCGGAATGAGCAGTTCTTC
TRBV5-4,TRBJ2-6,NA,NA,CASSLPIGGANVLTF,TGTGCCAGCAGCCTCCCTATCGGTGGGGCCAACGTCCTGACTTTC
TRBV5-5,TRBJ2-5,NA,NA,CASSFSAGAETQYF,TGTGCCAGCAGCTTCTCGGCAGGGGCAGAGACCCAGTACTTC